The text below deals with one T cell receptor beta chain. This sample was included in a study of T-cell memory formation after mild COVID-19. TCRdb re-analysed the 5' RACE reads in MiXCR, keeping a single row per CDR3 protein. The sample lists 58,000 or so distinct CDR3 sequences; 25% to 35% were seen once. The CDR3 runs 16 residues. Deletions cut 3 bases from V and 1 base from J, with 14 bases between. Germline values: CDR1 SGDLS, CDR2 YYNGEE. The TCR sequence derives from a man aged 18-30 years who had mild COVID-19 (a few samples of this study predate the infection). Cell type and time point are not known. The chain has TRBV9 and TRBJ1-3, with no clear D. The sample taken for sequencing was PBMCs or a T cell subset sorted from them (not recorded which). CDR3 in amino acids: CASSATSDRSGNTIYF. CDR3 DNA: TGTGCCAGCAGCGCTACCTCGGACCGGTCTGGAAACACCATATATTTT. The variable domain in full, with the rest retrieved from reference TRBV9 and TRBJ1-3, is DSGVTQTPKHLITATGQRVTLRCSPRSGDLSVYWYQQSLDQGLQFLIQYYNGEERAKGNILERFSAQQFPDLHSELNLSSLELGDSALYFCASSATSDRSGNTIYFGEGSWLTVV.